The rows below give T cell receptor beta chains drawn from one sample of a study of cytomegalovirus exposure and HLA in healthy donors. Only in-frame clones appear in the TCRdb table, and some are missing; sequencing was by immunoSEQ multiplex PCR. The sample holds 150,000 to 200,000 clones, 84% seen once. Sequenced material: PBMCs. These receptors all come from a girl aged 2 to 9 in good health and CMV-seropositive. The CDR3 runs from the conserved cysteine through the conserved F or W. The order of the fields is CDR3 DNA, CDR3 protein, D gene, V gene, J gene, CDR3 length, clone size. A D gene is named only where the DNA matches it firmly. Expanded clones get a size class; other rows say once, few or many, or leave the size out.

TGTGCCAGCAGCCAAGATAGGGGGCAACCTGGGTATGGCTACACCTTC	CASSQDRGQPGYGYTF	TRBD1	TRBV4-2	TRBJ1-2	16	-
TGTGCCAGCAGCCGGGTGACAGGGGGCGGGGACGAGCAGTACTTC	CASSRVTGGGDEQYF	TRBD1	TRBV5-4	TRBJ2-7	15	-
TGTGCCAGCAGTGAGCTGCAGGGGGTCCGAAAAAACATTCAGTACTTC	CASSELQGVRKNIQYF	TRBD1	TRBV6-1	TRBJ2-4	16	-
TGTGCCTGGAGTCTAAAGGGGACAGGGATCACTGAAGCTTTCTTT	CAWSLKGTGITEAFF	TRBD1	TRBV30	TRBJ1-1	15	-
TGTGCCTGGAAATTGAGGGTCTCTACGGGAGAGCAGTACTTC	CAWKLRVSTGEQYF	-	TRBV30	TRBJ2-7	14	-
TGTGCCAGCAGCTTCCAGGCGAACACCGGGGAGCTGTTTTTT	CASSFQANTGELFF	-	TRBV11-3	TRBJ2-2	14	-
TGTGCCAGCAGCTTAGCAGGGGGCACCGGGGAGCTGTTTTTT	CASSLAGGTGELFF	-	TRBV7-8	TRBJ2-2	14	-
TGCGCCAGCAGCCCCCGTACGGTAGAAGACAATGAGCAGTTCTTC	CASSPRTVEDNEQFF	-	TRBV5-1	TRBJ2-1	15	-
TGTGCCAGCAGTGAGTTCTCTAAAAACATTCAGTACTTC	CASSEFSKNIQYF	-	TRBV2	TRBJ2-4	13	-
TGTGCCAGCAGCCAGAACGGAGGCCCGCGTGAAAAACTGTTTTTT	CASSQNGGPREKLFF	-	TRBV4-2	TRBJ1-4	15	-
TGTGCCAGCAAAGTCGAGCGGAGTATCTACGAGCAGTACTTC	CASKVERSIYEQYF	-	TRBV2	TRBJ2-7	14	-
TGTGCCAGCAGTGAAACCGTTGGGGGCGGTCAGCCCCAGCATTTT	CASSETVGGGQPQHF	-	TRBV2	TRBJ1-5	15	-
TGTGCCTGGAGTGATCTCAAATCAACAGGGGGCGCTCGGGACATTCAGTACTTC	CAWSDLKSTGGARDIQYF	TRBD1	TRBV30	TRBJ2-4	18	-
TGTGCCAGCAGCGTTCGTACAGGGGCTAACTATGGCTACACCTTC	CASSVRTGANYGYTF	TRBD1	TRBV11-3	TRBJ1-2	15	-
TGTGCCAGCAGTTTATCGAGAGGAGAGCCAGATACGCAGTATTTT	CASSLSRGEPDTQYF	-	TRBV27	TRBJ2-3	15	-
TGTGCCAGCAGCCCCCAATGGACAGGGAATGAGCAGTTCTTC	CASSPQWTGNEQFF	TRBD1	TRBV7-8	TRBJ2-1	14	-
TGTGCCAGTAGGCGGGCTGGGGAATCTGGGGCCAACGTCCTGACTTTC	CASRRAGESGANVLTF	-	TRBV19	TRBJ2-6	16	-
TGCGCCAGCAGCTTGTACAGGTTTACAGATACGCAGTATTTT	CASSLYRFTDTQYF	-	TRBV5-1	TRBJ2-3	14	once
TGCGCCAGCAGCCGGTACGGGACAGGGAATGAGCAGTTCTTC	CASSRYGTGNEQFF	TRBD1	TRBV5-1	TRBJ2-1	14	-
TGTGCCATCACCATGACAGGGGCCCTCTACGAGCAGTACTTC	CAITMTGALYEQYF	TRBD1	TRBV10-3	TRBJ2-7	14	-
TGTGCCAGCAGTTACTGGAGGGCTGAAGCTTTCTTT	CASSYWRAEAFF	-	TRBV6-5	TRBJ1-1	12	once
TGTGCCAGCAGTCAGGGACCCCCGGGAGGTGAAAAACTGTTTTTT	CASSQGPPGGEKLFF	-	TRBV6-5	TRBJ1-4	15	-
TGTGCCATCAGGGATCCGGGACTAGGAACAGATACGCAGTATTTT	CAIRDPGLGTDTQYF	TRBD2	TRBV10-3	TRBJ2-3	15	once
TGTGCCAGCAGTGAAGCAGGGGCCATTGGCTACACCTTC	CASSEAGAIGYTF	-	TRBV2	TRBJ1-2	13	-
TGTGCCAGCAGTGCTCAGGGACAGGGGAACTATGGCTACACCTTC	CASSAQGQGNYGYTF	TRBD1	TRBV6-4	TRBJ1-2	15	-
TGCGCCAGCAGCCCCTCGGGAAACCTTTATGGCTACACCTTC	CASSPSGNLYGYTF	-	TRBV5-1	TRBJ1-2	14	-
TGTGCCAGCTTTGCGTGGGGGGACTTGAACACTGAAGCTTTCTTT	CASFAWGDLNTEAFF	-	TRBV2	TRBJ1-1	15	few
TGTGCCAGCAGCTCCCGGACAGGGGGCCCAGATACGCAGTATTTT	CASSSRTGGPDTQYF	TRBD1	TRBV7-2	TRBJ2-3	15	-
TGTGCCAGCAGCCAAGATTGGTCGCAGGGGATGCATACGCAGTATTTT	CASSQDWSQGMHTQYF	-	TRBV4-2	TRBJ2-3	16	-
TGCAGGGGGGACAGGGAGGCTTTCTTT	CRGDREAFF	TRBD1	TRBV20-1	TRBJ1-1	9	-
TGTGCCAGCACCCGGACAGGGGGAAGTCTCACTGAAGCTTTCTTT	CASTRTGGSLTEAFF	TRBD1	TRBV6-6	TRBJ1-1	15	-
TGCGCCAGCAGCCCCCAATCGGGGGGCCGGGGGGGAGGTACGCAGTATTTT	CASSPQSGGRGGGTQYF	TRBD2	TRBV4-1	TRBJ2-3	17	-
TGTGCCAGCAGTTTAACCCGGGACAGGACCTACGAGCAGTACTTC	CASSLTRDRTYEQYF	TRBD1	TRBV28	TRBJ2-7	15	-
TGTGCCAGTAGTTTGGGACAGGGAACAGATACGCAGTATTTT	CASSLGQGTDTQYF	TRBD1	TRBV19	TRBJ2-3	14	-
TGCGCCAGCAGCTCAATCGGTAATCAGCCCCAGCATTTT	CASSSIGNQPQHF	-	TRBV5-1	TRBJ1-5	13	-
TGTGCCAGCAGCCAAGATCGGTCGAGGCGGGACTCCAATGAGCAGTTCTTC	CASSQDRSRRDSNEQFF	-	TRBV4-2	TRBJ2-1	17	-
TGTGCCAGCTTCCAACTAGCGGGAGCAGGGGGAGATACGCAGTATTTT	CASFQLAGAGGDTQYF	TRBD2	TRBV28	TRBJ2-3	16	-
TGTGCCAGCAGCTTTCAGCTTCCAGGGGCCGGCACTGAAGCTTTCTTT	CASSFQLPGAGTEAFF	-	TRBV7-6	TRBJ1-1	16	-
TGTGCCAGTAGTAGGACAGGGGACAATGAGCAGTTCTTC	CASSRTGDNEQFF	TRBD1	TRBV19	TRBJ2-1	13	-
TGTGCCAGCCGGGCGACAGGGAATTCGCTTGGCTGCACCTTC	CASRATGNSLGCTF	TRBD1	TRBV2	TRBJ1-2	14	-
TGTGCCAGCAGTTACGGGGCAGGGGGCGGCTATGGCTACACCTTC	CASSYGAGGGYGYTF	TRBD1	TRBV6-5	TRBJ1-2	15	-
TGTGCCAGCAGTGAGGGGCTAGCGAAGAATGAGCAGTTCTTC	CASSEGLAKNEQFF	-	TRBV7-8	TRBJ2-1	14	few
TGTGCCAGCAGCCCAGGGTCTGAAGCTTTCTTT	CASSPGSEAFF	-	TRBV6-6	TRBJ1-1	11	-
TGTGCCAGCAGTGAATTAGGCTGGCAGGGGAATTCACCCCTCCACTTT	CASSELGWQGNSPLHF	-	TRBV6-1	TRBJ1-6	16	-
TGTGCCTGGATTAGCGGGAGATGGGGGCAGTTCTTC	CAWISGRWGQFF	TRBD2	TRBV30	TRBJ2-1	12	-
TGCGCCAGCAGCCCCGGACTAGCGGGAGCAGATACGCAGTATTTT	CASSPGLAGADTQYF	TRBD2	TRBV5-1	TRBJ2-3	15	-
TGTGCCAGCAGTGATTGGACACGGACGCATGGCTACACCTTC	CASSDWTRTHGYTF	-	TRBV6-1	TRBJ1-2	14	-
TGTGCCAGCAGCAATGATAACCCGGGACAGGGCTCAATTAACTATGGCTACACCTTC	CASSNDNPGQGSINYGYTF	-	TRBV21-1	TRBJ1-2	19	once
TGTGCTAGTGGTTTACGGACAGCCGATAATAGCAATCAGCCCCAGCATTTT	CASGLRTADNSNQPQHF	-	TRBV12-5	TRBJ1-5	17	-
TGTGCCAGCACCCCAGGGGATGCTGGGGCCAACGTCCTGACTTTC	CASTPGDAGANVLTF	-	TRBV7-3	TRBJ2-6	15	-
TGTGCCTGGAGTGGGACAGGGATCTACGAGCAGTACTTC	CAWSGTGIYEQYF	TRBD1	TRBV30	TRBJ2-7	13	-
TGTGCCAGCAGCCAGTCCGCCGGCGGACCAGGAGGTCAGCCCCAGCATTTT	CASSQSAGGPGGQPQHF	-	TRBV9	TRBJ1-5	17	-
TGTGCTAGTGGTTTTTCTTCAATCGGGGGTGGCACTGAAGCTTTCTTT	CASGFSSIGGGTEAFF	-	TRBV12-5	TRBJ1-1	16	-
TGCGCCAGCAGCCTCGGAAGGACAGGGGGAGACGAGCAGTACTTC	CASSLGRTGGDEQYF	TRBD1	TRBV5-1	TRBJ2-7	15	-
TGCGCCAGCAGCTTGGGACTAGCGGGGGTTCTCTCCTACGAGCAGTACTTC	CASSLGLAGVLSYEQYF	TRBD2	TRBV5-1	TRBJ2-7	17	-
TGCAGCGTTGAAGGATACCCCGGGGGAGGGCGGGATACGCAGTATTTT	CSVEGYPGGGRDTQYF	TRBD2	TRBV29-1	TRBJ2-3	16	-
TGTGCCAGCATCCCGCTCGGGAACACTGAAGCTTTCTTT	CASIPLGNTEAFF	-	TRBV6-5	TRBJ1-1	13	-
TGTGCCAGCAGCCAAGTGCCCCTCCCCCCCCTAAGCGTTGAGGGGGAAGAGGACATTCAGTACTTC	CASSQVPLPPLSVEGEEDIQYF	-	TRBV4-2	TRBJ2-4	22	-
TGTGCCAGCAGCTTGCGGGGCGAGCAGTACTTC	CASSLRGEQYF	-	TRBV5-6	TRBJ2-7	11	few
TGTGCCAGCAGCAGATCCCCCCGAGCTAACACTGAAGCTTTCTTT	CASSRSPRANTEAFF	-	TRBV11-3	TRBJ1-1	15	-